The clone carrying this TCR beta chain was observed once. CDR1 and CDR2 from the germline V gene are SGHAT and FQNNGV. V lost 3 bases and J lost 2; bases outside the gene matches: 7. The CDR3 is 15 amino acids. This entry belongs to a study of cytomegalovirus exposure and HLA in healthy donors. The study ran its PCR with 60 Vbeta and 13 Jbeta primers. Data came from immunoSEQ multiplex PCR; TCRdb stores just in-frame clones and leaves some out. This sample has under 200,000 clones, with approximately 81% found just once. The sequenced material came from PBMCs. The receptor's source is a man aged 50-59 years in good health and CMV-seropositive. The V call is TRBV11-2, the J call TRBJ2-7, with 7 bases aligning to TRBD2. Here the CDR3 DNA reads TGTGCCAGCAGCTTTAACCGGGACTACGCCTACGAGCAGTACTTC. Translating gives CASSFNRDYAYEQYF.